Here is one T cell receptor beta chain with its context. Sequencing was performed with immunoSEQ multiplex PCR; in TCRdb, only in-frame clones are kept and a portion is missing. The sample lists more than 100,000 clones, 88% occurring once. This sample stems from a study of blood T cell repertoires in COVID-19. About the research overall: In each case, the material was cDNA or gDNA derived from T cells, B-cell-depleted T cells, or PBMCs.

The length of the CDR3 is 15 residues. Unmatched junction bases numbered 8, after V lost 6 bases and J lost 3 bases. CDR1 and CDR2 from the germline V gene are KGHDR and SFDVKD. V and J are TRBV24-1 and TRBJ2-3; 7 positions match TRBD1. The sequencing sample was made of peripheral blood. The clonotype comes from a man between 65 and 85 years old with active COVID-19. This CDR3 reads CATSMTGLSTDTQYF. As DNA, the CDR3 is TGTGCCACCAGTATGACAGGGTTGTCTACAGATACGCAGTATTTT.